The next 3 T cell receptor beta chains were all read from a single sample in a study of naive and memory T cell subsets. Notes on the study in general: Especially in CD8 cells, naive repertoires contained a few larger clonotypes, possibly CD45RA-re-expressing memory cells.

Antigens for these TCRs are unknown. The beta constant-region primer was an equimolar mix of two oligonucleotides covering TRBC1 and TRBC2. Ligated cDNA was amplified by four rounds of PCR with nested alpha and beta constant-region primers and SP2. TCRdb used MiXCR to reprocess the UMI-ligation and nested PCR reads, holding one entry per CDR3 protein. This table has over 90,000 distinct CDR3 sequences, approximately 11% appearing once. Sequenced sample: naive CD4+ T cells from blood. Every receptor here comes from a human donor in good health.

This clonotype occurred many times. The CDR3 sequence: CSAPQASGQGRYGYTF. CDR3 nucleotides: TGCAGTGCGCCTCAAGCTTCTGGACAGGGGCGCTATGGCTACACCTTC. The rearrangement joins TRBV20-1 to TRBJ1-2, with 9 positions matching TRBD1. The CDR3 spans 16 residues. Germline CDR1 is DFQATT and CDR2 is SNEGSKA (reference sequence). The junction had 15 bases not matched to a gene; V was cut back by 6 bases and J by 4 bases.

The chain employs TRBV12-3 or TRBV12-4 and TRBJ1-6; D gene uncertain. The CDR3 length is 15 residues. V was clipped by 3 bases and J by 5 bases, with 11 bases between them. In DNA form, the CDR3 reads TGTGCCAGCAGTTTGTTGGTCCTTAATAATTCACCCCTCCACTTT. Translating gives CASSLLVLNNSPLHF.

The genes are TRBV20-1 and TRBJ2-2; D not certain. V was trimmed by 1 base and J by 3 bases, leaving 12 bases between them. There are 15 residues in the CDR3. CDR1 is DFQATT and CDR2 is SNEGSKA in the germline V gene (reference sequence). The CDR3, as DNA: TGCAGTGCTAGAGTCACAGCGAAAGACACCGGGGAGCTGTTTTTT. This translates into CSARVTAKDTGELFF.